This entry lists 5 T cell receptor beta chains sequenced from one sample in a study of cytomegalovirus exposure and HLA in healthy donors. Vbeta (60) and Jbeta (13) primers were used in the PCR. Data came from immunoSEQ multiplex PCR; TCRdb stores just in-frame clones and leaves some out. The sample has some 190,000 clones, 77% seen once. Sample: PBMCs. Receptors originate from a man aged 18 to 29 in good health and CMV-seronegative.

The chain joins TRBV7-9 to TRBJ1-5; 8 bases line up with TRBD1. This CDR3 contains 17 residues. Unmatched junction bases numbered 13, after V lost 5 bases and J lost 4 bases. Germline lookup yields CDR1 SEHNR and CDR2 FQNEAQ (reference sequence). The CDR3 DNA reads TGTGCCAGCAGCCCTACAGGGGGAGGGGGATTAAATCAGCCCCAGCATTTT. It codes for CASSPTGGGGLNQPQHF.

The V and J genes are TRBV7-9 and TRBJ1-1, with TRBD1 as a possible D gene (6 bases). With 5 bases removed from V and 0 bases from J, the gap between germline ends came to 16 bases. CDR1 is SEHNR, CDR2 FQNEAQ, per germline (reference sequence). This CDR3 is 16 amino acids long. CDR3 in DNA: TGTGCCAGCAGCCTCCCAAGGACAGCGGTGAACACTGAAGCTTTCTTT. Its translation: CASSLPRTAVNTEAFF.

The J gene is TRBJ2-7, the V gene TRBV23-1; D is possibly TRBD1 (6 bases). TRBV23-1 is flagged as an ORF with uncertain function. Trimming removed 7 bases at V and 1 base at J, with 23 bases between. The CDR3 is 17 amino acids. As DNA, the CDR3 is TGCGCCAGCATCCTCTCCCCCCGGACAGAGGGATCCTACGAGCAGTACTTC. Residues: CASILSPRTEGSYEQYF.

The table lists this clone with a count of one. The chain links TRBV2 to TRBJ2-5, with TRBD2 as a possible D gene (6 bases). CDR1 and CDR2 (germline): SNHLY, FYNNEI. The CDR3 length is 16 residues. The germline V and J ends were trimmed by 4 bases and 2 bases, with 17 bases remaining between them. CDR3 bases: TGTGCCAGCAGTGTTTGGGCGGCGGGGAAACAAGAGACCCAGTACTTC. As protein: CASSVWAAGKQETQYF. Full variable domain (remainder filled in from reference TRBV2 and TRBJ2-5): EPEVTQTPSHQVTQMGQEVILRCVPISNHLYFYWYRQILGQKVEFLVSFYNNEISEKSEIFDDQFSVERPDGSNFTLKIRSTKLEDSAMYFCASSVWAAGKQETQYFGPGTRLLVL.

This chain connects TRBV15 to TRBJ1-2, with D unclear. V shed 1 base and J shed 3 bases, with 6 bases lying between them. The CDR3 covers 13 residues. The germline V gene has CDR1 LNHNV and CDR2 YYDKDF (reference sequence). CDR3 sequence (DNA): TGTGCCACCAGCAGAGCCCTTGACTATGGCTACACCTTC. Protein product: CATSRALDYGYTF.